This passage covers 27 T cell receptor beta chains from one sample sequenced in a study of cytomegalovirus exposure and HLA in healthy donors (dated by TCRdb to between 2016 and 2019). Receptor libraries were prepared by the immunoSEQ multiplex PCR assay. A mixture of 60 forward primers for TCR Vbeta segments and 13 reverse primers for TCR Jbeta segments was used in the multiplex PCR. In its TCRdb copy, this immuneACCESS table keeps in-frame sequences only and misses some clones. Where compared with another copy, unresolved V genes explain less than half of these, and the others have no known cause. A total of a few hundred thousand clones appear in this sample, 70% to 80% of them only once. The top ten constitute approximately 2.6% of the sample. The sequencing input was PBMCs. Receptors originate from a woman aged 60 to 75 in good health and CMV-seropositive.

The chain links TRBV5-1 to TRBJ1-2; maybe TRBD1 (5 bases). Between the trimmed V and J ends, which lost 1 base and 8 bases, there was a span of 15 bases. This CDR3 has 14 residues. The germline V gene has CDR1 SGHRS and CDR2 YFSETQ. The CDR3 DNA is TGCGCCAGCAGCTTGCATGGGGGAGGTCAAGGCTACACCTTC. Its protein product is CASSLHGGGQGYTF.

The rearrangement joins TRBV27 to TRBJ2-5, with D maybe TRBD1 (6 bases). The V gene's germline CDR1 is MNHEY and CDR2 SMNVEV (reference sequence). The CDR3 totals 16 residues. The ends were cut back, 5 bases at V and 4 bases at J, with 20 bases in the middle. The CDR3: CASSLFAQGRGETQYF. CDR3 sequence (DNA): TGTGCCAGCAGTCTCTTCGCCCAGGGGAGAGGAGAGACCCAGTACTTC.

The chain's CDR3 is CASSKDSGRDTQYF. The CDR3 coding sequence is TGTGCCAGCAGCAAAGATAGCGGGAGGGATACGCAGTATTTT. This sequence joins TRBV5-4 and TRBJ2-3, with TRBD2 matching 10 bases. V dropped 4 bases and J dropped 6; count of bases not matched to a gene: 5. The CDR3 runs 14 residues. CDR1 and CDR2 from the germline V gene are SGHNT and YYREEE (reference sequence).

The rearrangement uses TRBV2 and TRBJ1-2, with a possible D match to TRBD1 (5 bases). The germline V gene encodes CDR1 SNHLY and CDR2 FYNNEI. The V end lost 2 bases, the J end lost 7 bases, and 8 bases lay between the germline ends. The CDR3 is 12 residues long. CDR3 in DNA: TGTGCCAGCAGTGAATTGGGGGGTGGCTACACCTTC. As protein: CASSELGGGYTF.

The DNA for the CDR3 is TGTGCCAGTAGTCGGACTAGCGGGAGGGCCGGGGCCGGGGAGCTGTTTTTT. This sequence encodes CASSRTSGRAGAGELFF. The chain combines TRBV19 with TRBJ2-2; 15 positions agree with TRBD2. CDR1 is LNHDA and CDR2 is SQIVND in the germline V gene (reference sequence). The CDR3 has 17 amino acids. V shed 5 bases and J 6 bases; nucleotides not matched to a gene: 7.

This clone was observed a few times. The genes are TRBV5-1 and TRBJ2-1, with TRBD2 matching over 12 bases. V was clipped by 4 bases and J by 7 bases; unmatched bases: 9. CDR1 and CDR2 from the germline V gene are SGHRS and YFSETQ. CDR3 size: 16 residues. CDR3 DNA: TGCGCCAGCAGCCCCCCTCGGCTAGCGGGAGGGAATGAGCAGTTCTTC. It specifies CASSPPRLAGGNEQFF.

The sample holds one count of this clone. The CDR3 region has the DNA TGTGCCTGGAATTTGCAGCTTTCGGGGTCACCCCTCCACTTT. It translates to CAWNLQLSGSPLHF. The chain is built from TRBV30 and TRBJ1-6, with D uncertain. The CDR3 runs 14 residues. CDR1 is GTSNPN and CDR2 is SVGIG in the germline V gene (reference sequence). Trimming took off 4 bases at V and 10 bases at J, with 17 bases between the two ends.

The chain employs TRBV27 and TRBJ1-1; D is unresolved. V shed 4 bases and J shed 1 base, with 7 bases lying between them. Per the germline V gene, CDR1 is MNHEY and CDR2 is SMNVEV (reference sequence). The CDR3 consists of 13 residues. The CDR3 coding sequence is TGTGCCAGCAGTTCTGCGAAGAACACTGAAGCTTTCTTT. Translated: CASSSAKNTEAFF.

The chain uses TRBV11-3 and TRBJ2-1, with D maybe TRBD2 (5 bases). Per germline, CDR1 SGHNT and CDR2 YENEEA. There are 15 residues in the CDR3. V was pared by 3 bases and J by 4 bases, with 13 bases between. CDR3: CASSFGLSGYNEQFF. CDR3 sequence (DNA): TGTGCCAGCAGCTTCGGGTTGAGCGGTTACAATGAGCAGTTCTTC.

The chain's CDR3 is CAWSDWTGEAWSNTGELFF. The CDR3 DNA reads TGTGCCTGGAGTGATTGGACAGGGGAGGCTTGGAGTAACACCGGGGAGCTGTTTTTT. The rearrangement links TRBV30 to TRBJ2-2; TRBD1 aligns across 9 bases. The germline V gene has CDR1 GTSNPN and CDR2 SVGIG (reference sequence). Losses at the gene ends were 1 base for V and 2 bases for J; bases not matched to a gene: 14. The length of the CDR3 is 19 residues.

The sample holds a few counts of this clone. The chain combines TRBV5-1 with TRBJ2-5; no clear D. Trimming pared 0 bases from V and 2 bases from J, leaving 8 bases between. The V gene's germline CDR1 is SGHRS and CDR2 YFSETQ. The CDR3 covers 14 residues. CDR3 protein: CASSLDNTQETQYF. CDR3 nucleotide sequence: TGCGCCAGCAGCTTGGACAACACACAAGAGACCCAGTACTTC.

The CDR3 region has the DNA TGTGCCAGCAACCTGGGGGACAGACAGCAGCCCCAGCATTTT. Translated: CASNLGDRQQPQHF. This chain links TRBV28 with TRBJ1-5; the match to TRBD1 covers 7 bases. V shed 7 bases, J shed 7 bases, and the junction held 10 bases outside the gene matches. Germline CDR1 and CDR2: MDHEN and SYDVKM. CDR3 length: 14 amino acids.

CDR3 in amino acids: CASSLEGARLKSYGYTF. As DNA, the CDR3 is TGTGCCAGCAGCCTAGAGGGGGCACGTCTCAAGTCCTATGGCTACACCTTC. The chain links TRBV7-9 to TRBJ1-2, with 7 positions matching TRBD1. This CDR3 contains 17 residues. The V segment lost 5 bases and the J segment 4 bases; nucleotides outside the gene matches: 16. Germline V lookup: CDR1 SEHNR, CDR2 FQNEAQ (reference sequence).

The gene calls are TRBV7-2 and TRBJ1-6; 11 bases agree with TRBD1. The CDR3 spans 17 residues. Germline loops: CDR1 SGHTA, CDR2 FQGNSA. Germline trimming cut 1 base from V and 7 bases from J; bases unmatched to any gene: 6. CDR3 sequence (DNA): TGTGCCAGCAGCTTAGATGGACAGGGGGCGAGGAATTCACCCCTCCACTTT. Translating it yields CASSLDGQGARNSPLHF.

The V and J genes are TRBV7-8 and TRBJ1-4; 9 bases agree with TRBD1. Looked up from germline, CDR1 is SGHVS and CDR2 is FQNEAQ. The trim removed 7 bases at V and 7 bases at J, leaving 13 bases unmatched. The CDR3 runs 16 residues. CDR3 sequence reads: CASTSRTGQGREKLFF. The DNA for the CDR3 is TGTGCCAGCACCTCCCGAACGGGACAGGGCCGTGAAAAACTGTTTTTT.

The chain links TRBV28 to TRBJ2-7; 7 bases fit TRBD1. Germline-derived CDR1 and CDR2 are MDHEN and SYDVKM. The CDR3 consists of 14 residues. J gave up 4 bases and V 5 bases, and 8 bases lay outside the gene matches. CDR3 DNA sequence: TGTGCCAGCAGTATCCCGGGACAGATATACGAGCAGTACTTC. The encoded protein is CASSIPGQIYEQYF.

In its sample, this clone was seen once. This chain connects TRBV25-1 to TRBJ1-1; 9 nucleotides match TRBD1. V gave up 6 bases and J gave up 1 base; unmatched junction bases: 12. The germline CDR1 and CDR2 sequences are MGHDK and SYGVNS. The CDR3 contains 17 residues. Here the CDR3 reads CASSRTGGEGSNTEAFF. Written as DNA, the CDR3 is TGTGCCAGCAGCCGAACAGGGGGCGAAGGCTCGAACACTGAAGCTTTCTTT.

This CDR3 is CASSLREGRGTDTQYF. In DNA form, the CDR3 reads TGCGCCAGCAGCCTCAGGGAGGGGCGAGGCACAGATACGCAGTATTTT. This chain connects TRBV5-1 to TRBJ2-3; TRBD2 matches 7 bases. Per the germline V gene, CDR1 is SGHRS and CDR2 is YFSETQ. This CDR3 is 16 amino acids long. The V and J ends lost 4 bases and 1 base, in that order; junction bases with no gene match: 9.

This clone has only a few counts. The gene calls are TRBV7-2 and TRBJ1-1; TRBD1 might be the D (5 bases). Trimming stripped 7 bases from V and 0 bases from J, with 12 bases between. CDR1 SGHTA and CDR2 FQGNSA come from the germline V gene. The CDR3 totals 14 residues. CDR3 bases: TGTGCCAGCACCCGAGCCAGGGTGAACACTGAAGCTTTCTTT. This codes for CASTRARVNTEAFF.

The V gene is TRBV27, the J gene TRBJ2-3, with D possibly being TRBD2 (6 bases). From germline, CDR1 is MNHEY and CDR2 SMNVEV (reference sequence). The length of the CDR3 is 15 residues. V was clipped by 2 bases and J by 2 bases, with 11 bases between them. In DNA form, the CDR3 reads TGTGCCAGCAGTTTAACATGGGGGGACACAGATACGCAGTATTTT. This gives the protein CASSLTWGDTDTQYF.

The rearrangement uses TRBV11-2 and TRBJ2-5; D is unclear. This CDR3 spans 13 amino acids. The V end was cut by 3 bases, the J end by 3 bases, with 8 bases between. Germline CDR1 SGHAT, CDR2 FQNNGV. The CDR3 sequence: CASSFQIKETQYF. In DNA form, the CDR3 reads TGTGCCAGCAGCTTCCAGATAAAAGAGACCCAGTACTTC.

The V gene is TRBV28, the J gene TRBJ1-1; 7 positions agree with TRBD1. Germline trimming cut 6 bases from V and 6 bases from J; bases unmatched to any gene: 7. Germline V gene data show CDR1 as MDHEN and CDR2 as SYDVKM. The CDR3 length is 13 residues. Written as DNA, the CDR3 is TGTGCCAGCAGCACTACAGGGGTAGCTGAAGCTTTCTTT. Translated, it gives CASSTTGVAEAFF.

This clone was observed a few times. This chain uses TRBV30 with TRBJ2-3, with D unresolved. Germline CDR1 reads GTSNPN; CDR2 reads SVGIG (reference sequence). The CDR3 sequence is 12 residues long. Trimming stripped 2 bases from V and 6 bases from J, with 9 bases between. DNA of the CDR3: TGTGCCTGGAGTTTGACACGGGATACGCAGTATTTT. Amino acid sequence: CAWSLTRDTQYF. The full variable domain, in which reference TRBV30 and TRBJ2-3 provide the parts outside the CDR3, is SQTIHQWPATLVQPVGSPLSLECTVEGTSNPNLYWYRQAAGRGLQLLFYSVGIGQISSEVPQNLSASRPQDRQFILSSKKLLLSDSGFYLCAWSLTRDTQYFGPGTRLTVL.

This clone showed up just a few times. This chain links TRBV6-5 with TRBJ2-7, with TRBD2 as a possible D gene (6 bases). V lost 4 bases and J lost 4, with 8 bases in between. Germline V lookup: CDR1 MNHEY, CDR2 SVGAGI. This CDR3 is built from 12 residues. DNA for the CDR3: TGTGCCAGCAGTTCCCTAGCGTACGAGCAGTACTTC. Its translation: CASSSLAYEQYF.

This chain links TRBV28 with TRBJ2-1, with TRBD2 matching 11 bases. The CDR3 is made up of 15 amino acids. Looked up from germline, CDR1 is MDHEN and CDR2 is SYDVKM. The trim removed 6 bases at V and 8 bases at J, leaving 9 bases unmatched. CDR3 coding DNA: TGTGCCAGCAGCCCCATAGCGGGGGGGCAGTATGAGCAGTTCTTC. Protein product: CASSPIAGGQYEQFF. Using reference TRBV28 and TRBJ2-1 for the parts outside the CDR3, the full variable domain is DVKVTQSSRYLVKRTGEKVFLECVQDMDHENMFWYRQDPGLGLRLIYFSYDVKMKEKGDIPEGYSVSREKKERFSLILESASTNQTSMYLCASSPIAGGQYEQFFGPGTRLTVL.

The chain has TRBV5-1 and TRBJ2-2; 11 bases are a match to TRBD2. Trimming removed 1 base from V and 3 bases from J; junction bases left unmatched: 2. This CDR3 has 16 residues. CDR1 and CDR2 (germline): SGHRS, YFSETQ. The CDR3 region is CASSLIAGGDTGELFF. The CDR3 DNA reads TGCGCCAGCAGCTTGATAGCGGGAGGGGACACCGGGGAGCTGTTTTTT. The full variable domain, in which reference TRBV5-1 and TRBJ2-2 provide the parts outside the CDR3, is KAGVTQTPRYLIKTRGQQVTLSCSPISGHRSVSWYQQTPGQGLQFLFEYFSETQRNKGNFPGRFSGRQFSNSRSEMNVSTLELGDSALYLCASSLIAGGDTGELFFGEGSRLTVL.

Comments on this clone: The junction departs from the called germline gene at one end, perhaps through a read error. The V and J genes are TRBV6-5 and TRBJ2-7, with D tentatively TRBD1 (5 bases). CDR3 length: 9 amino acids. The germline gives CDR1 MNHEY, CDR2 SVGAGI. As DNA, the CDR3 is TGTGCCAGCAGAATCAGGGTTAGGTTC. Protein product: CASRIRVRF.